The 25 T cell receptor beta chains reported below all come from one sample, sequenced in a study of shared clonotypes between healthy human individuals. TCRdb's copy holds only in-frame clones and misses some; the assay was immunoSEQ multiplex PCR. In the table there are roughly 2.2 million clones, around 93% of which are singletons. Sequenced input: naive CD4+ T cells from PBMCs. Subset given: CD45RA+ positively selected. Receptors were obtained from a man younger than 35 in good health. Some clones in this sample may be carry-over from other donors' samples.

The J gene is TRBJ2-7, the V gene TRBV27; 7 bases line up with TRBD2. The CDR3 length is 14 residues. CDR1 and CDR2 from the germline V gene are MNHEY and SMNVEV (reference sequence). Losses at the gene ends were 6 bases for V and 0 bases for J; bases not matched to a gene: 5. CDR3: CASRPQRGSYEQYF. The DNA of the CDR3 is TGTGCCAGCAGGCCTCAGCGGGGCTCCTACGAGCAGTACTTC.

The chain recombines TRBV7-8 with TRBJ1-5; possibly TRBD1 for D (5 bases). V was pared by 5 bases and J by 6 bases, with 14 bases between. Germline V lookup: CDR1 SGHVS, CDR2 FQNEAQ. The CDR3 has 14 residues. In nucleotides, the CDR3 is TGTGCCAGCAGCCTAGAAAGGGGATCTCAGCCCCAGCATTTT. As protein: CASSLERGSQPQHF.

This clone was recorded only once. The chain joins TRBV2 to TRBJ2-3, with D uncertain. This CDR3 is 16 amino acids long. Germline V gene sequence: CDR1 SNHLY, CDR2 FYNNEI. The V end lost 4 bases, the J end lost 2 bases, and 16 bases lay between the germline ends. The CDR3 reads CASSALEAEITDTQYF. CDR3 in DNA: TGTGCCAGCAGTGCGTTAGAGGCCGAGATCACAGATACGCAGTATTTT.

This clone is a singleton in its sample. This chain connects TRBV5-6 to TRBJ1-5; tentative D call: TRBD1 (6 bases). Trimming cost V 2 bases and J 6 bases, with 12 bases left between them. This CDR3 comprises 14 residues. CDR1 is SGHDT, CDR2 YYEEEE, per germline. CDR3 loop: CASSFGGGGQPQHF. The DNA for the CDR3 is TGTGCCAGCAGCTTCGGAGGGGGAGGTCAGCCCCAGCATTTT.

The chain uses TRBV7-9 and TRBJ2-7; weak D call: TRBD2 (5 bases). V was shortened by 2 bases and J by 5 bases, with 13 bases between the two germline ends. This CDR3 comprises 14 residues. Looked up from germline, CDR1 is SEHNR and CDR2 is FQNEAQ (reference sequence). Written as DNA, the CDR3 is TGTGCCAGCAGCTTATCACGGGATTTAGACGAGCAGTACTTC. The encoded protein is CASSLSRDLDEQYF.

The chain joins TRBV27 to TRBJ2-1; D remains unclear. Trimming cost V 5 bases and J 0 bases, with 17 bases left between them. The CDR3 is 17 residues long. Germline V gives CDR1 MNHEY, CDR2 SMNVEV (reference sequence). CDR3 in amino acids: CASSPYHGYFSYNEQFF. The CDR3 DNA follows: TGTGCCAGCAGTCCCTACCATGGATATTTCTCCTACAATGAGCAGTTCTTC.

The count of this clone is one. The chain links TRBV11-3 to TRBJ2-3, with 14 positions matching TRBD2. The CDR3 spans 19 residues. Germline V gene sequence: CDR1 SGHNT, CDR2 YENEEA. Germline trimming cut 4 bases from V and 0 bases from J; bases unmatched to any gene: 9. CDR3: CASSWGLAGVSESTDTQYF. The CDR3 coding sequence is TGTGCCAGCAGCTGGGGACTAGCGGGAGTTTCGGAGAGCACAGATACGCAGTATTTT.

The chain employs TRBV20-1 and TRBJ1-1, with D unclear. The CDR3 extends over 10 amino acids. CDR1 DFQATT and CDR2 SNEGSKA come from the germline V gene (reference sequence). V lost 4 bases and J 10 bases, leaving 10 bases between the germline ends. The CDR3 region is CSAIKGGAFF. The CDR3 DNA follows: TGCAGTGCTATTAAGGGTGGAGCTTTCTTT.

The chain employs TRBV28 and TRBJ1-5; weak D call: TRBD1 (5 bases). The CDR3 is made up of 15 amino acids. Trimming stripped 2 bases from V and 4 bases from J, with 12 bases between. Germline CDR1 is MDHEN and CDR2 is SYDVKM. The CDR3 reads CASSLPGRVNQPQHF. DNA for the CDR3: TGTGCCAGCAGTTTACCGGGACGGGTAAATCAGCCCCAGCATTTT.

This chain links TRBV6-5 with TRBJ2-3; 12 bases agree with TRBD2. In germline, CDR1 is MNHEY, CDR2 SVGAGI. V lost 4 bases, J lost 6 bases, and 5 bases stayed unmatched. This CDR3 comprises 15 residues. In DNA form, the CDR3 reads TGTGCCAGCAGTTGGACTAGCGGGATCGGGGATACGCAGTATTTT. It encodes CASSWTSGIGDTQYF.

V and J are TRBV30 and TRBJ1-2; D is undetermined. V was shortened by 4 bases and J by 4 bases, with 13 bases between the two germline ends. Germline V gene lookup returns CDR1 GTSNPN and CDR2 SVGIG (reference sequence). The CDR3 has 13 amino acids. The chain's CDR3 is CAWTQSGSYGYTF. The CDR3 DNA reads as TGTGCCTGGACCCAATCCGGAAGCTATGGCTACACCTTC.

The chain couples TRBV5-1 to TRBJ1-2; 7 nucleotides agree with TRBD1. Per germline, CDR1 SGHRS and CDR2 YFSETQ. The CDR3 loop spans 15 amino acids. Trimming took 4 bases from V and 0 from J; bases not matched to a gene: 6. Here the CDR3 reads CASSLGQPTNYGYTF. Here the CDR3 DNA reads TGCGCCAGCAGCCTGGGACAGCCTACTAACTATGGCTACACCTTC.

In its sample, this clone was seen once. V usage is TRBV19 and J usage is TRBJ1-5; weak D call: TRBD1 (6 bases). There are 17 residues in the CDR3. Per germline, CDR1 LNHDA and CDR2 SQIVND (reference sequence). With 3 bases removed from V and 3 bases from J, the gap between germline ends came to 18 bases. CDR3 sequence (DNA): TGTGCCAGTAGTATCGGGGGCGGGGGGGCGAACAATCAGCCCCAGCATTTT. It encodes CASSIGGGGANNQPQHF.

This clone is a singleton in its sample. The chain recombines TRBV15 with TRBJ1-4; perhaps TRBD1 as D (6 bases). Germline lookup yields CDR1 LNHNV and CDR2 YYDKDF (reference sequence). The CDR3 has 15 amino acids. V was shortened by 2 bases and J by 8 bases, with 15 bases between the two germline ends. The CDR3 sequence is CATSRPGTLVEKLFF. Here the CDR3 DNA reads TGTGCCACCAGCAGACCCGGGACATTGGTGGAAAAACTGTTTTTT.

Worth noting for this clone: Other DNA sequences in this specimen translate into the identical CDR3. CDR3 bases: TGTGCCAGCAGCCCTTCTGGGGCCAACGTCCTGACTTTC. Encoded protein: CASSPSGANVLTF. The genes are TRBV27 and TRBJ2-6; D unresolved. CDR1 MNHEY and CDR2 SMNVEV come from the germline V gene (reference sequence). CDR3 length: 13 amino acids. V lost 6 bases and J 1 base, leaving 4 bases between the germline ends.

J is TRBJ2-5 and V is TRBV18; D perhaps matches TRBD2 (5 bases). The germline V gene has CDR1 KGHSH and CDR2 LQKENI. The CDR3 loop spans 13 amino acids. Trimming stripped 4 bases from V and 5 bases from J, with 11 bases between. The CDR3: CASSQWSGETQYF. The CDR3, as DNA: TGTGCCAGCTCACAATGGTCGGGGGAGACCCAGTACTTC. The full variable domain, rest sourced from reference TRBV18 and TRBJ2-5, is NAGVMQNPRHLVRRRGQEARLRCSPMKGHSHVYWYRQLPEEGLKFMVYLQKENIIDESGMPKERFSAEFPKEGPSILRIQQVVRGDSAAYFCASSQWSGETQYFGPGTRLLVL.

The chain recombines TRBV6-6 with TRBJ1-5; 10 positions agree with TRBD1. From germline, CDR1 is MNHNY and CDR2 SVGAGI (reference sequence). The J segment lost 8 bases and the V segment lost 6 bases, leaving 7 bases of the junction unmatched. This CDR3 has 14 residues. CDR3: CASSRTGGVEPQHF. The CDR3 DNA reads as TGTGCCAGCAGCCGGACAGGGGGGGTAGAGCCCCAGCATTTT.

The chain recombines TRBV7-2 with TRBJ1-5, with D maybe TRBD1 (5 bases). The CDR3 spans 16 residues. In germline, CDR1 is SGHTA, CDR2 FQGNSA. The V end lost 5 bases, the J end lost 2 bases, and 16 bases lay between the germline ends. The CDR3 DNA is TGTGCCAGCAGCCCAATGGTTATAGGGGGCAATCAGCCCCAGCATTTT. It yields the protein CASSPMVIGGNQPQHF.

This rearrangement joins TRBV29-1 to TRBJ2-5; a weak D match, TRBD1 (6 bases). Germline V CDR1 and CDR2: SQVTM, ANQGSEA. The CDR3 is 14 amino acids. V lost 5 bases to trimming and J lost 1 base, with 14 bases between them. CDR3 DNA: TGCAGCGTTAGCAAGGGGGTCCCCCAAGAGACCCAGTACTTC. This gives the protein CSVSKGVPQETQYF.

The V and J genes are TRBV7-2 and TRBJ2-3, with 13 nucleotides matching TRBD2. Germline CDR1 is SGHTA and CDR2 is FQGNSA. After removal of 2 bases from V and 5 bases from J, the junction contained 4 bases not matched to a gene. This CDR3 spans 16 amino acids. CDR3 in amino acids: CASSLRTSGRGDTQYF. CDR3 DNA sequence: TGTGCCAGCAGCTTAAGGACTAGCGGGAGAGGAGATACGCAGTATTTT.

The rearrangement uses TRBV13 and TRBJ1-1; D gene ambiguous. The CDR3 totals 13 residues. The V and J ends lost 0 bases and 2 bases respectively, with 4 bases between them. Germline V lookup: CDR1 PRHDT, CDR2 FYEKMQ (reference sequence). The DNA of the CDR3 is TGTGCCAGCAGCTTAGGACCTAACACTGAAGCTTTCTTT. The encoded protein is CASSLGPNTEAFF.

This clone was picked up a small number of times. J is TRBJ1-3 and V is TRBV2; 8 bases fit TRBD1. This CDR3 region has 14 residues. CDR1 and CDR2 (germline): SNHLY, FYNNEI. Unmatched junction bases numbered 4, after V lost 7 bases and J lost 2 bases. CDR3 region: CASNPQGAGNTIYF. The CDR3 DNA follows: TGTGCCAGCAACCCACAGGGGGCTGGAAACACCATATATTTT.

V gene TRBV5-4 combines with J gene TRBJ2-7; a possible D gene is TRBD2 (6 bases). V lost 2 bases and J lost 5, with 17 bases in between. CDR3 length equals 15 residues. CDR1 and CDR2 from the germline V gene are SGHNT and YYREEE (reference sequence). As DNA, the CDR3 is TGTGCCAGCAGCTTTGGAGGGAAGGGGAAGGACGAGCAGTACTTC. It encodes CASSFGGKGKDEQYF.

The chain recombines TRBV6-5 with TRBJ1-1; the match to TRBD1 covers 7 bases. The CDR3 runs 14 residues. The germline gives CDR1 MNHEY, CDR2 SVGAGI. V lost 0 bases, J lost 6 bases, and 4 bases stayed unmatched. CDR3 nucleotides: TGTGCCAGCAGTTACTCCTCGACAGGGCCTGAAGCTTTCTTT. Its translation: CASSYSSTGPEAFF.

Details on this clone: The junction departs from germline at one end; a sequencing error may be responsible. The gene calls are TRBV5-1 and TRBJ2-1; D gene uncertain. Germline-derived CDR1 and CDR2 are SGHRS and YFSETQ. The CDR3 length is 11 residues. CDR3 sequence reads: CASSYYHEQFF. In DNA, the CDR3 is TGCGCCAGCAGCTACTACCATGAGCAGTTCTTC.